These 3 T cell receptor beta chains were all obtained from the same sample, sequenced in a study of T cells after yellow fever vaccination. Each CDR3 protein is one row after TCRdb ran MiXCR on the 5' RACE reads. The sample includes around 320,000 distinct CDR3 sequences, around 4.3% of them seen just once. Sequencing was performed on PBMCs, taken 15 days after the yellow fever booster vaccination. These receptors came from a man aged 18 to 29 who received the YFV17D yellow fever vaccine.

This clonotype has at least ten counts. The rearrangement uses TRBV7-3 and TRBJ2-1; no reliable D call. The CDR3 loop spans 13 amino acids. Germline assignment: CDR1 SGHTA and CDR2 FQGTGA. The V gene lost 5 bases and the J gene lost 8 bases, with 13 bases spanning the gap. The CDR3 bases are TGTGCCAGCAGCCCCCGAGCTAGGGATGAGCAGTTCTTC. The encoded protein is CASSPRARDEQFF.

The table lists this clonotype with a few counts. The chain employs TRBV7-2 and TRBJ1-1; D is undetermined. Germline V gene lookup returns CDR1 SGHTA and CDR2 FQGNSA. This CDR3 spans 15 amino acids. Between the trimmed V and J ends, which lost 5 bases and 0 bases, there was a span of 13 bases. CDR3 bases: TGTGCCAGCAGCCCCCTACCCGGTATGAACACTGAAGCTTTCTTT. Protein sequence: CASSPLPGMNTEAFF. The whole variable domain, filled in from reference TRBV7-2 and TRBJ1-1, reads GAGVSQSPSNKVTEKGKDVELRCDPISGHTALYWYRQSLGQGLEFLIYFQGNSAPDKSGLPSDRFSAERTGGSVSTLTIQRTQQEDSAVYLCASSPLPGMNTEAFFGQGTRLTVV.

The CDR3 loop is CASSYTREQFF. The CDR3, as DNA: TGTGCCAGCAGCTACACGCGCGAGCAGTTCTTC. The chain joins TRBV7-9 to TRBJ2-1; D unresolved. CDR1 is SEHNR, CDR2 FQNEAQ, per germline (reference sequence). The CDR3 is made up of 11 amino acids. The V end lost 4 bases, the J end lost 10 bases, and 8 bases lay between the germline ends.